This passage covers 6 T cell receptor beta chains from one sample sequenced in a study of T-cell reconstitution after alpha-beta-depleted transplantation in children. Unique molecular identifiers were used in preparing the TCRbeta library. TCRdb recomputed calls from the PCR reads with MiXCR, one row per CDR3 protein. The table records 600,000 or so distinct CDR3 sequences, around 23% of them present only once. The sample consisted of PBMCs, mostly from graft donor cells, taken 360 days after TCRalphabeta/CD19-depleted stem cell transplant. The source is a boy younger than two who had a stem cell transplant for acute myeloid leukemia, so the T cells may come from the graft donor.

This clonotype was detected many times. V usage is TRBV12-3 or TRBV12-4 and J usage is TRBJ2-7; D not resolved. This CDR3 has 15 amino acids. Trimming stripped 0 bases from V and 3 bases from J, with 12 bases between. CDR3 region: CASSLAGPVVYEQYF. The CDR3 region has the DNA TGTGCCAGCAGTTTAGCCGGACCGGTCGTCTACGAGCAGTACTTC.

This clonotype was found a few times. This chain connects TRBV6-1 to TRBJ1-1, with a weak D call TRBD1 (6 bases). This CDR3 contains 10 residues. From germline, CDR1 is MNHNS and CDR2 SASEGT. Trimming took off 5 bases at V and 11 bases at J, with 9 bases between the two ends. This chain's CDR3 is CASSQGSAFF. DNA for the CDR3: TGTGCCAGCAGTCAGGGGTCGGCTTTCTTT.

The chain is built from TRBV29-1 and TRBJ1-1; D gene ambiguous. CDR3 length: 11 amino acids. Trimming pared 2 bases from V and 8 bases from J, leaving 9 bases between. Germline-derived CDR1 and CDR2 are SQVTM and ANQGSEA. The CDR3 spells CSVERGLEAFF. The CDR3, as DNA: TGCAGCGTTGAACGCGGTTTGGAAGCTTTCTTT.

The rearrangement uses TRBV13 and TRBJ2-5; a weak D match, TRBD2 (5 bases). This CDR3 region has 14 residues. The ends were cut back, 1 base at V and 4 bases at J, with 10 bases in the middle. CDR1 is PRHDT, CDR2 FYEKMQ, per germline (reference sequence). CDR3 sequence reads: CASSLDVEAETQYF. The DNA of the CDR3 is TGTGCCAGCAGCTTAGACGTGGAGGCAGAGACCCAGTACTTC.

This clonotype was seen just once. The chain carries TRBV12-3 or TRBV12-4 and TRBJ2-3; 9 bases are shared with TRBD2. The ends lost 11 bases at V and 7 bases at J; junction bases unmatched: 10. This CDR3 region has 13 residues. CDR3 in DNA: TGTGCCGGAGATGGCGGGGGGGATAATACGCAGTATTTT. Translated: CAGDGGGDNTQYF.

The V and J genes are TRBV7-2 and TRBJ2-3; no reliable D call. The CDR3 extends over 17 amino acids. The germline CDR1 and CDR2 sequences are SGHTA and FQGNSA. Trimming removed 5 bases at V and 0 bases at J, with 18 bases between. The CDR3 DNA sequence: TGTGCCAGCAGCCACACTTCGTCTGGGCCTAGCACAGATACGCAGTATTTT. This codes for CASSHTSSGPSTDTQYF.